Below are 5 T cell receptor beta chains sequenced from a single sample in a study of blood T cell repertoires in COVID-19. Assay: immunoSEQ multiplex PCR; the TCRdb copy retains only in-frame clones and omits some. The data contain around 350,000 clones, around nine tenths of them singletons. Source material: peripheral blood. Receptors were obtained from a human donor in a cohort sampled during active COVID-19.

This clone was seen a single time. J is TRBJ2-2 and V is TRBV3-1 (or the pseudogene TRBV3-2); TRBD2 is a possible D gene (7 bases). Germline CDR1 is LGHDT and CDR2 is YNNKEL (reference sequence). The ends were cut back, 0 bases at V and 5 bases at J, with 13 bases in the middle. The CDR3 is made up of 16 amino acids. CDR3 sequence: CASSQELQGGTGELFF. CDR3 coding DNA: TGTGCCAGCAGCCAAGAACTACAGGGAGGGACCGGGGAGCTGTTTTTT.

The J gene is TRBJ2-1, the V gene TRBV6-5; 9 nucleotides align to TRBD1. This CDR3 is built from 15 residues. The J segment lost 8 bases and the V segment lost 5 bases, leaving 10 bases of the junction unmatched. Germline V gene lookup returns CDR1 MNHEY and CDR2 SVGAGI. The CDR3 loop reads CASSLVTGGGDEQFF. CDR3 bases: TGTGCCAGCAGTCTTGTGACAGGGGGAGGGGATGAGCAGTTCTTC.

The rearrangement uses TRBV27 and TRBJ2-1; no clear D gene. The CDR3 sequence is 15 residues long. V lost 4 bases and J 4 bases, leaving 14 bases between the germline ends. From germline, CDR1 is MNHEY and CDR2 SMNVEV (reference sequence). The CDR3 coding sequence is TGTGCCAGCAGTTCTCCTGGAGAACTATACAATGAGCAGTTCTTC. Amino acids: CASSSPGELYNEQFF.

This clone was counted between two and nine times. The chain is built from TRBV5-6 and TRBJ2-2, with 14 positions matching TRBD2. Germline CDR1 and CDR2: SGHDT and YYEEEE. This CDR3 is built from 16 residues. Losses at the gene ends were 4 bases for V and 7 bases for J; bases not matched to a gene: 6. The CDR3 bases are TGTGCCAGCAGCCCGGGACTAGCGGGAGAAATCGGGGAGCTGTTTTTT. Amino acid sequence: CASSPGLAGEIGELFF. Full variable domain (outside the CDR3, taken from reference TRBV5-6 and TRBJ2-2): DAGVTQSPTHLIKTRGQQVTLRCSPKSGHDTVSWYQQALGQGPQFIFQYYEEEERQRGNFPDRFSGHQFPNYSSELNVNALLLGDSALYLCASSPGLAGEIGELFFGEGSRLTVL.

V is TRBV9 and J is TRBJ1-1, with TRBD1 as a possible D gene (6 bases). This CDR3 comprises 15 residues. Germline CDR1 SGDLS, CDR2 YYNGEE. The V gene lost 3 bases and the J gene lost 1 base, with 13 bases spanning the gap. The CDR3: CASSATGHENTEAFF. The CDR3 DNA sequence: TGTGCCAGCAGCGCAACGGGACACGAGAACACTGAAGCTTTCTTT.